This entry features one T cell receptor (beta chain) sequence. Repertoires were generated with immunoSEQ multiplex PCR, while TCRdb's copy carries only in-frame clones and drops some. The sample lists roughly 670,000 clones; 75% to 90% were seen once. CDR3 size: 15 residues. V lost 6 bases to trimming and J lost 4 bases; unmatched junction nucleotides: 8. In germline, CDR1 is MDHEN, CDR2 SYDVKM. This sample is part of a study of blood T cell repertoires in COVID-19. The receptor was isolated from a woman aged 18-29 years with acute or convalescent COVID-19. Specimen: peripheral blood. The rearrangement links TRBV28 to TRBJ1-4; the match to TRBD1 covers 7 bases. DNA of the CDR3: TGTGCCAGCAGATACCCAGGGGGTCTTAATGAAAAACTGTTTTTT. It translates to CASRYPGGLNEKLFF.